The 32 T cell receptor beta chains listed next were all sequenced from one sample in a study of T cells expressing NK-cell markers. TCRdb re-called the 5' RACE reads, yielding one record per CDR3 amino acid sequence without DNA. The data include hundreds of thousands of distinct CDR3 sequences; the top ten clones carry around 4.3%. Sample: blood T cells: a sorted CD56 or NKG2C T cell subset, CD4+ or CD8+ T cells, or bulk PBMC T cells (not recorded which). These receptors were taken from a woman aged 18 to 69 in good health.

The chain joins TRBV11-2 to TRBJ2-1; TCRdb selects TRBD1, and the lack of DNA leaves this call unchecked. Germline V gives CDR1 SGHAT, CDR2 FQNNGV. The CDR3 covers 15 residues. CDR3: CASSLVGAGYNEQFF. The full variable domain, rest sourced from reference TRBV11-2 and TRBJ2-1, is EAGVAQSPRYKIIEKRQSVAFWCNPISGHATLYWYQQILGQGPKLLIQFQNNGVVDDSQLPKDRFSAERLKGVDSTLKIQPAKLEDSAVYLCASSLVGAGYNEQFFGPGTRLTVL.

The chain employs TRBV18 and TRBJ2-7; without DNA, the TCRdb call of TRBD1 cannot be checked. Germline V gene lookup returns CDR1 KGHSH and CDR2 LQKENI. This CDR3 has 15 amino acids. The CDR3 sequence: CASSSNTGESYEQYF.

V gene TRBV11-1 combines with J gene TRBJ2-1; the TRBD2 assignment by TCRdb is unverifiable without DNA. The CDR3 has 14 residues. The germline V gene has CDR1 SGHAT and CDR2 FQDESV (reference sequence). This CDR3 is CASRPGGTFNEQFF.

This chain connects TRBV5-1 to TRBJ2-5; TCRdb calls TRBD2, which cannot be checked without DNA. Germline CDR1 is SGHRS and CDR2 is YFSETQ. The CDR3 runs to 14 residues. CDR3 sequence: CATSRGGPQETQYF.

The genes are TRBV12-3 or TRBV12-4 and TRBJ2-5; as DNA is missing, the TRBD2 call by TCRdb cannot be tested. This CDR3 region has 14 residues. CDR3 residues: CASTTGLAVGAQYF.

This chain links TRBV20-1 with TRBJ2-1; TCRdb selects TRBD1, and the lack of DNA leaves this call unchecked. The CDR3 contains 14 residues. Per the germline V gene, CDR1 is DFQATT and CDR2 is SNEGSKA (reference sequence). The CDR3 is CSARQGVLYNEQFF.

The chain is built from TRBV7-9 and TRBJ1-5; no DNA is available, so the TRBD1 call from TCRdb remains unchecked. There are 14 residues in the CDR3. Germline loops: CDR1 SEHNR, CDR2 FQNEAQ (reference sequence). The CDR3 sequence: CASRRTGDNQPQHF. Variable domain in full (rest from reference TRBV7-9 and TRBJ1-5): DTGVSQNPRHKITKRGQNVTFRCDPISEHNRLYWYRQTLGQGPEFLTYFQNEAQLEKSRLLSDRFSAERPKGSFSTLEIQRTEQGDSAMYLCASRRTGDNQPQHFGDGTRLSIL.

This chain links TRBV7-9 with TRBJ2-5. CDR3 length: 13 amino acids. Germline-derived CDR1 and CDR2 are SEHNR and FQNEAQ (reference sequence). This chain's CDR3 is CASSHRSKETQYF.

The CDR3 sequence: CASSLGRGSGANVLTF. V gene TRBV5-1 combines with J gene TRBJ2-6. Germline CDR1 reads SGHRS; CDR2 reads YFSETQ. CDR3 length: 16 residues.

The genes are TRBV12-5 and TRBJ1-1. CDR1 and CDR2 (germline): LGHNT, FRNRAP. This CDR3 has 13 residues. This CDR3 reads CASGLSVNTEAFF.

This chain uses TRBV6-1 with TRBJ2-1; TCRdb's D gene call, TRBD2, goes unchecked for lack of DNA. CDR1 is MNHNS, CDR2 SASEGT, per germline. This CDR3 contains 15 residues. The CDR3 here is CASRPRGGEKNEQFF.

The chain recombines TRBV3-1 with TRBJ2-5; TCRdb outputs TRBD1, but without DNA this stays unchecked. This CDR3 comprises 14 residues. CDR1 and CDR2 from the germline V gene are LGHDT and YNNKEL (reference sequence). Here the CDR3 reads CASSHIQGSGTQYF.

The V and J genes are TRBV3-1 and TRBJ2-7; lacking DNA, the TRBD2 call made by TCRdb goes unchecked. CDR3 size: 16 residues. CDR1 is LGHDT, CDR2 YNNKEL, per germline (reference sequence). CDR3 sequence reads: CASSQSGSGSSYEQYF.

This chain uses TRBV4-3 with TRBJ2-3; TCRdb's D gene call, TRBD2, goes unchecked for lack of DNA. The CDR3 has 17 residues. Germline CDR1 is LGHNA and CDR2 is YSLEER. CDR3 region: CASSQDPSGASTDTQYF.

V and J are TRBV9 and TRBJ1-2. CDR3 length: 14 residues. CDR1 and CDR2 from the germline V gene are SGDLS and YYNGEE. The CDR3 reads CASSYESVNYGYTF.

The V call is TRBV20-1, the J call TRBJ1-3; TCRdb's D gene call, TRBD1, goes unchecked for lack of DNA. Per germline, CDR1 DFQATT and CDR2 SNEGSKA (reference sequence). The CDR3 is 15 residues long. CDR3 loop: CSAPTGAHSGNTIYF.

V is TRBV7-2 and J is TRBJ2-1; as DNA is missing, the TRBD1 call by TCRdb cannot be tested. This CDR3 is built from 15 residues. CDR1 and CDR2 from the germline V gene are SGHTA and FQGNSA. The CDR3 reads CASSPWGTGYNEQFF.

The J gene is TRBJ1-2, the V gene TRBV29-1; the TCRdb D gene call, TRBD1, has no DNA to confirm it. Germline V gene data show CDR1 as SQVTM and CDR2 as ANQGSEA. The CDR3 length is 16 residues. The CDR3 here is CSVEVRPTGTGYGYTF.

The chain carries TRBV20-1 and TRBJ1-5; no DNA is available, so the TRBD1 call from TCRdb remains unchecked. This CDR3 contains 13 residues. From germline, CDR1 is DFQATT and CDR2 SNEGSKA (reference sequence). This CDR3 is CSAGRTVNQPQHF.

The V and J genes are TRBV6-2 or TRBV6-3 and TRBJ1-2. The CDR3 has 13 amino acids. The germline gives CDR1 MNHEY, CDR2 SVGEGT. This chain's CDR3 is CASSPTVVYGYTF.

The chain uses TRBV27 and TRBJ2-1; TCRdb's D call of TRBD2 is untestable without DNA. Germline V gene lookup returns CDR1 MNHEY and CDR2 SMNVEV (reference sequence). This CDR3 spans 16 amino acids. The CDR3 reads CASSSPPSGVYNEQFF.

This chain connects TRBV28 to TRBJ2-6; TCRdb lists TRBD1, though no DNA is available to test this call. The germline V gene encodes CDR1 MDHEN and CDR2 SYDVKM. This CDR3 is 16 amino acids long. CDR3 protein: CASSPPGASGANVLTF.

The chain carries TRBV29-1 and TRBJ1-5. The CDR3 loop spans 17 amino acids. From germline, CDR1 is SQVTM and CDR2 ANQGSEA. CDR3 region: CSVEDSFWSDFNQPQHF.

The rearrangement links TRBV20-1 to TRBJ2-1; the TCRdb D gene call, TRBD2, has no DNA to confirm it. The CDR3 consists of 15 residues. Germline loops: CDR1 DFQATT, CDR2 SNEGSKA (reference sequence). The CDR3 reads CSARDQVAADNEQFF.

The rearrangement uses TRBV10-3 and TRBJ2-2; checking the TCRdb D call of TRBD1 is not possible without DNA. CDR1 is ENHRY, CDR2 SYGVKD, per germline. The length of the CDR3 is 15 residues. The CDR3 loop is CAISDGTGNTGELFF.

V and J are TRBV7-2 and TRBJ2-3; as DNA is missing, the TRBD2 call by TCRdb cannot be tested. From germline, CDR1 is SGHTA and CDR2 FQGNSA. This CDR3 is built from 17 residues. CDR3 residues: CASSRPPSGGSYSTQYF.

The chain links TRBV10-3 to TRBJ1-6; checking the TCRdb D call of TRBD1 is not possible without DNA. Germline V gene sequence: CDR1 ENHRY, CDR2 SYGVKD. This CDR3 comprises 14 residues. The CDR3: CAISVLGPETPLHF.

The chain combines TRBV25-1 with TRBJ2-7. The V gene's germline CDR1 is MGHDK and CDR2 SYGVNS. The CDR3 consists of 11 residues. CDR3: CASSGGYEQYF.

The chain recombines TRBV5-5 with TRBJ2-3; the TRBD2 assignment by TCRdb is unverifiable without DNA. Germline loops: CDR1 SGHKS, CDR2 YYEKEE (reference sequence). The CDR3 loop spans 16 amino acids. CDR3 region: CASSLGLAGGQDTQYF.

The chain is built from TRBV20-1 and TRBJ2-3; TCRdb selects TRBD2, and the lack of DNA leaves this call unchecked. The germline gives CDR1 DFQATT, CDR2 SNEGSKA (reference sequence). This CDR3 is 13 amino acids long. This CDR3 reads CSARSGIPDTQYF.

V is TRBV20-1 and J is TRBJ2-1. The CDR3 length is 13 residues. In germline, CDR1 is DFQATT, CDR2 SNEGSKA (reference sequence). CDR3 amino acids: CSARESSYNEQFF.

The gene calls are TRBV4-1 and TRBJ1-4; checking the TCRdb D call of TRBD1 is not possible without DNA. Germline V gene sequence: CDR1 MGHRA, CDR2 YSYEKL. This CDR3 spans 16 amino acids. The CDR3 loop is CASSREGQAVGGRLFF.